The entry below gives a single T cell receptor beta chain sequence along with its context. No antigen is known for it. Data came from immunoSEQ multiplex PCR; TCRdb stores just in-frame clones and leaves some out. The sample consists of 30,000 to 45,000 clones, 90% of them appearing once. This entry is derived from a study of PD-L1 blockade in urothelial cancer. Study-wide background: Researchers looked at the blood 3 weeks (second dose) and 6 weeks after treatment began. Study outcomes and limitations: Survival was better when pretreatment blood TCR clonality fell below the median.

This CDR3 comprises 16 residues. Unmatched junction bases numbered 8, after V lost 2 bases and J lost 5 bases. CDR1 and CDR2 (germline): SEHNR, FQNEAQ (reference sequence). Sample contribution per patient ranged from 1 to 8, covering pretreatment and on-treatment. The sample in question was PBMCs, obtained around atezolizumab (anti-PD-L1) treatment. This clonotype was obtained from a man between 65 and 80 years old with urothelial cancer. The V and J genes are TRBV7-9 and TRBJ1-4; TRBD1 matches at 7 bases. CDR3: CASSLSGQSLNEKLFF. The CDR3 DNA reads as TGTGCCAGCAGCTTATCGGGACAGAGCTTGAATGAAAAACTGTTTTTT. Using reference TRBV7-9 and TRBJ1-4 for the parts outside the CDR3, the full variable domain is DTGVSQNPRHKITKRGQNVTFRCDPISEHNRLYWYRQTLGQGPEFLTYFQNEAQLEKSRLLSDRFSAERPKGSFSTLEIQRTEQGDSAMYLCASSLSGQSLNEKLFFGSGTQLSVL.